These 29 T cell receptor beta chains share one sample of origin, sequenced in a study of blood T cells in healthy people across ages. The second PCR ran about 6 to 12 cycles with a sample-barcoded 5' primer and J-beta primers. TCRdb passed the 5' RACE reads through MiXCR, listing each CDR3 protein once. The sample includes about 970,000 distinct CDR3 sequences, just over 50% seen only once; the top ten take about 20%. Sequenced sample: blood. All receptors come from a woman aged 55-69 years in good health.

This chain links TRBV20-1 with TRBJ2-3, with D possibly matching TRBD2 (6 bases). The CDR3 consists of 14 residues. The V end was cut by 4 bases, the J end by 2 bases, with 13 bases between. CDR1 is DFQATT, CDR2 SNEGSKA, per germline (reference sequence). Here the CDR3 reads CSANRPGVTDTQYF. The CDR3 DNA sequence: TGCAGTGCTAACCGACCGGGGGTCACAGATACGCAGTATTTT.

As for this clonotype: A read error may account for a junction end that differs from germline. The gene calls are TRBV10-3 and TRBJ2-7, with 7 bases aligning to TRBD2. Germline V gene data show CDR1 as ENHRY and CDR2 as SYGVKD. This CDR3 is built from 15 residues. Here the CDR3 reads CTISDLTSLGNEQYF. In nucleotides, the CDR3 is TGTACCATCAGTGACCTGACTAGCCTGGGGAACGAGCAGTACTTC.

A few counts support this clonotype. The chain's CDR3 is CSADWYNEQFF. The CDR3 DNA follows: TGCAGTGCTGACTGGTACAATGAGCAGTTCTTC. This chain connects TRBV20-1 to TRBJ2-1; D unresolved. V dropped 5 bases and J dropped 4 bases, with 6 bases sitting between them. The germline V gene has CDR1 DFQATT and CDR2 SNEGSKA (reference sequence). The CDR3 spans 11 residues.

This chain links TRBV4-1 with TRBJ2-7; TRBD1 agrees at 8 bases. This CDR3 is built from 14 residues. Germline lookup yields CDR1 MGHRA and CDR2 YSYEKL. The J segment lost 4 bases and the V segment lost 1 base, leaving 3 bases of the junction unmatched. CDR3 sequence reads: CASSQGQGWYEQYF. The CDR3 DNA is TGCGCCAGCAGCCAAGGACAGGGGTGGTACGAGCAGTACTTC.

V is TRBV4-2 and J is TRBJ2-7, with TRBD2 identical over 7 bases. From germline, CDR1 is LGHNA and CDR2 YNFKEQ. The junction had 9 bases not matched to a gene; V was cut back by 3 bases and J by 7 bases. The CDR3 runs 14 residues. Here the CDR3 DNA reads TGTGCCAGCAGCCAGGAAGGACTAGTCTATGAGCAGTACTTC. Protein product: CASSQEGLVYEQYF.

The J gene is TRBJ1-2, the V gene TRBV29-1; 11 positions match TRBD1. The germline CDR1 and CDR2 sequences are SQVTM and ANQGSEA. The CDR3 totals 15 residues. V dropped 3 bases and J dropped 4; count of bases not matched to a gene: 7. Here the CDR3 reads CSVDHRDRGAYGYTF. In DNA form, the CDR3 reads TGCAGCGTTGACCACCGGGACAGGGGGGCCTATGGCTACACCTTC.

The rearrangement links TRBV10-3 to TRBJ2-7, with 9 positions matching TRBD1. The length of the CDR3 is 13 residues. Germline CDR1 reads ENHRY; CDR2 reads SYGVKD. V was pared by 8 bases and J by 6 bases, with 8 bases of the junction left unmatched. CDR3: CAIAAGTGTEQYF. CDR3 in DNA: TGTGCCATCGCCGCCGGGACAGGGACCGAGCAGTACTTC.

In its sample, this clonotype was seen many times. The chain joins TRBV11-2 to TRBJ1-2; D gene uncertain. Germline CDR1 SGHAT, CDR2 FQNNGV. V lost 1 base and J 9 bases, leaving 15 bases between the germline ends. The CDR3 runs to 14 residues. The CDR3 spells CASSLGDGRASYTF. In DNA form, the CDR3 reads TGTGCCAGCAGCTTAGGAGATGGGAGGGCTAGCTACACCTTC.

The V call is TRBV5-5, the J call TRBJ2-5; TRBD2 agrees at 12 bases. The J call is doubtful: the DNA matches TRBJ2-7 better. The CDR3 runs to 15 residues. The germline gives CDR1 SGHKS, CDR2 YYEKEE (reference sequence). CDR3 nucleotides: TGTGCCAGCAGCCACGGACTAGCGGGACCCTACGAGCAGTACTTC. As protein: CASSHGLAGPYEQYF.

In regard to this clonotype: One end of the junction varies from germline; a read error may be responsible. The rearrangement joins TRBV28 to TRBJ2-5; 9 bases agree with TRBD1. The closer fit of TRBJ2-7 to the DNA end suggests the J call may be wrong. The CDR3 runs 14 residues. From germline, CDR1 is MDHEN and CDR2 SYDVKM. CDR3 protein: CATSGGTGLSEQYF. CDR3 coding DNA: TGTGCCACCAGTGGAGGGACAGGGTTGAGCGAGCAGTACTTC.

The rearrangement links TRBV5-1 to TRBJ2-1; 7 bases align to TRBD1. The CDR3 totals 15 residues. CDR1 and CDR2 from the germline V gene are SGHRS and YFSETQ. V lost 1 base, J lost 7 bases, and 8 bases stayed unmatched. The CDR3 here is CASSLIEGALNEQFF. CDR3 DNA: TGCGCCAGCAGCTTGATTGAGGGGGCGTTAAATGAGCAGTTCTTC.

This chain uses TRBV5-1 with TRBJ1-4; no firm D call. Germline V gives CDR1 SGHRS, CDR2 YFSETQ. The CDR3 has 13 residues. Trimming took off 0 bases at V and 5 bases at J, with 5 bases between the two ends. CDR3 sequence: CASSLEQNEKLFF. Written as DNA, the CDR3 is TGCGCCAGCAGCTTGGAGCAAAATGAAAAACTGTTTTTT. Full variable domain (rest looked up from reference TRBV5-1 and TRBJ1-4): KAGVTQTPRYLIKTRGQQVTLSCSPISGHRSVSWYQQTPGQGLQFLFEYFSETQRNKGNFPGRFSGRQFSNSRSEMNVSTLELGDSALYLCASSLEQNEKLFFGSGTQLSVL.

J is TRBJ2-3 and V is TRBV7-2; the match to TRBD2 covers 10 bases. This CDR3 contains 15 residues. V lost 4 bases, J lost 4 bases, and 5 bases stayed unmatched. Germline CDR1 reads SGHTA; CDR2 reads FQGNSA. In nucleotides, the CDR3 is TGTGCCAGCAGCTCGGGACTAGCGAGGTCAGATACGCAGTATTTT. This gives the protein CASSSGLARSDTQYF.

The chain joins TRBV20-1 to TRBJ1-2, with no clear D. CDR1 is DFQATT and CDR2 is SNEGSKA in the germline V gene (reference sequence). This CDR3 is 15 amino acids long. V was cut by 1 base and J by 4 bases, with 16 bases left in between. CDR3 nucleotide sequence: TGCAGTGCTAGAGGGCGAAGGTCAGGACCCTATGGCTACACCTTC. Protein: CSARGRRSGPYGYTF.

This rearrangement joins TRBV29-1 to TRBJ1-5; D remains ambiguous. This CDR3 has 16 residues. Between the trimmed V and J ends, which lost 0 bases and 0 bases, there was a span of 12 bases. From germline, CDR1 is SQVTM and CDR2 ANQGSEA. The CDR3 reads CSVEDMVGYSNQPQHF. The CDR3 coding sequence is TGCAGCGTTGAAGATATGGTCGGCTATAGCAATCAGCCCCAGCATTTT.

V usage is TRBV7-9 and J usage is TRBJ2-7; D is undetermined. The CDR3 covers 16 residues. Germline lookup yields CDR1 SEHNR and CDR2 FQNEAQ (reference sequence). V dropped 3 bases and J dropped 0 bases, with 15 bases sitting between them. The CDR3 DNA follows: TGTGCCAGCAGCTTTGGGCCTGACCAGAGCTCCTACGAGCAGTACTTC. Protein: CASSFGPDQSSYEQYF.

CDR3 DNA sequence: TGTGCCAGCAGCCAAAACCAGGGGATCCCCAATGAGCAGTTCTTC. Translation: CASSQNQGIPNEQFF. The chain carries TRBV14 and TRBJ2-1; maybe TRBD1 (6 bases). Germline CDR1 reads SGHDN; CDR2 reads FVKESK. The CDR3 totals 15 residues. V was shortened by 2 bases and J by 6 bases, with 14 bases between the two germline ends.

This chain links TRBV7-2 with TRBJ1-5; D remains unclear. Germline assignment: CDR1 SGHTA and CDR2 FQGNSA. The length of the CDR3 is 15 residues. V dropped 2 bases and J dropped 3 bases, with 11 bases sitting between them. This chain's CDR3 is CASSLIVAANQPQHF. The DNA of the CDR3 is TGTGCCAGCAGCTTAATCGTGGCAGCCAATCAGCCCCAGCATTTT.

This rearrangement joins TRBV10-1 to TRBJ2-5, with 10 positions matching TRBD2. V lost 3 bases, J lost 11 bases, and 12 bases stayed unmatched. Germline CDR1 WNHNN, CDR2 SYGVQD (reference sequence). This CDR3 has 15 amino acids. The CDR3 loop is CASSDLAGVGNEQYF. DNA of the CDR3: TGCGCCAGCAGTGACCTAGCGGGAGTAGGTAATGAGCAGTACTTC.

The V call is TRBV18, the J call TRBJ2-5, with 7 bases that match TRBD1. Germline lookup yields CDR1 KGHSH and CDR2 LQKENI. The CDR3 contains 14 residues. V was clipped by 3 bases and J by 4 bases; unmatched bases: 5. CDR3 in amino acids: CASSPGQATETQYF. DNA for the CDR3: TGTGCCAGCTCACCCGGACAGGCAACAGAGACCCAGTACTTC. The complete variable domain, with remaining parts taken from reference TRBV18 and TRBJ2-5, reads NAGVMQNPRHLVRRRGQEARLRCSPMKGHSHVYWYRQLPEEGLKFMVYLQKENIIDESGMPKERFSAEFPKEGPSILRIQQVVRGDSAAYFCASSPGQATETQYFGPGTRLLVL.

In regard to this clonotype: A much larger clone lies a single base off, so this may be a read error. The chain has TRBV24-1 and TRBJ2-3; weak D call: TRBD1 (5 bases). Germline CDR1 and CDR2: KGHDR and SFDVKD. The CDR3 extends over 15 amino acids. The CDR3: CATSVVSRNTGTQYF. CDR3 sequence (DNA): TGTGCCACCAGTGTGGTTAGCCGAAACACAGGTACGCAGTATTTT.

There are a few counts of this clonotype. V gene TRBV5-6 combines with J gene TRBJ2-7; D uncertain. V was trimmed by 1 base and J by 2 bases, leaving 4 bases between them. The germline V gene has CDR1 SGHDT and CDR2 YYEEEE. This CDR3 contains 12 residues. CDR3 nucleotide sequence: TGTGCCAGCAGCTTGCGAGCCTACGAGCAGTACTTC. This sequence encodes CASSLRAYEQYF.

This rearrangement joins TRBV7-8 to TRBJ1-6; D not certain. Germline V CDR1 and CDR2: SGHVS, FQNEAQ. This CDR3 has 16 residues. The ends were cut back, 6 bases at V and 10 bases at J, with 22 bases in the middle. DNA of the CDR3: TGTGCCAGCAGGGGTGGACCAGGACTTCATAGGTCACCCCTCCACTTT. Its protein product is CASRGGPGLHRSPLHF.

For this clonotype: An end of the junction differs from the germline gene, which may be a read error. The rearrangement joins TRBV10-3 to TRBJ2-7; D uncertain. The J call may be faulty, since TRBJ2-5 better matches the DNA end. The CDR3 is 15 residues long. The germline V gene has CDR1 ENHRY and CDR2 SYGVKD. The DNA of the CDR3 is TGTGCCGTCAGTGAGGTGGTGGCTATCGGGGAGACCCAGTACTTC. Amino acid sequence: CAVSEVVAIGETQYF.

CDR3 loop: CASSQRLVGEQYF. CDR3 in DNA: TGCGCCAGCAGCCAAAGACTAGTAGGCGAGCAGTACTTC. The rearrangement links TRBV4-1 to TRBJ2-7, with a weak D call TRBD2 (6 bases). CDR1 is MGHRA and CDR2 is YSYEKL in the germline V gene. Trimming stripped 2 bases from V and 6 bases from J, with 11 bases between. The CDR3 runs to 13 residues.

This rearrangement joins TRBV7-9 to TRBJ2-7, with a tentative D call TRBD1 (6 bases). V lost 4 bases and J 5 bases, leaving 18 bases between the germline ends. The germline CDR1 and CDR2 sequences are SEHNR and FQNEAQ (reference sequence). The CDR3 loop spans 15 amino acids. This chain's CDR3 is CASSSTGSLGHEQYF. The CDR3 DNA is TGTGCCAGCAGCTCGACAGGCTCCCTGGGCCACGAGCAGTACTTC.

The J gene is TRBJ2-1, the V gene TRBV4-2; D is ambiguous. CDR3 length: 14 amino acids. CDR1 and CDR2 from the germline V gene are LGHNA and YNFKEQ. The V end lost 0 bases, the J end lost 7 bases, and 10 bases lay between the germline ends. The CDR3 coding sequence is TGTGCCAGCAGCCAAGATGGGTTGACAAATGAGCAGTTCTTC. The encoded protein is CASSQDGLTNEQFF.

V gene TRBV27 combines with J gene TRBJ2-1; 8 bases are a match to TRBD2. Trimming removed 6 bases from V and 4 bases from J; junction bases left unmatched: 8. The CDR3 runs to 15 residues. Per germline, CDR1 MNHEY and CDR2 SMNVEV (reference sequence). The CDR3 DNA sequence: TGTGCCAGCAGGAAGTTAGCGGGACATTACAATGAGCAGTTCTTC. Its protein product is CASRKLAGHYNEQFF.

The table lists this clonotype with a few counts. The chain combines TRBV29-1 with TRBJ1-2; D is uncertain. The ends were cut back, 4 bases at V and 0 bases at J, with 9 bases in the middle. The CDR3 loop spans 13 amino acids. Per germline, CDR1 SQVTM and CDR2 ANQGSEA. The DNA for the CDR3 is TGCAGCGTTGGTGACATTTCTAACTATGGCTACACCTTC. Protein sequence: CSVGDISNYGYTF.